The clone carrying this TCR beta chain was recorded only once. Produced via immunoSEQ multiplex PCR; TCRdb's table is partial and in-frame only. Among 150,000 or so clones listed, about 80% were seen once. The source of the sample is a study of blood T cell repertoires in COVID-19. Unmatched junction bases numbered 5, after V lost 3 bases and J lost 6 bases. From germline, CDR1 is SGDLS and CDR2 YYNGEE. The CDR3 runs to 14 residues. Clinical histories supplied by participants themselves formed the basis of cohort assignment. The source is a woman aged 60-75 years who had recovered from COVID-19. Sequencing used PBMCs or T cells enriched from blood (not recorded which). V gene TRBV9 combines with J gene TRBJ2-2; 7 bases agree with TRBD2. The CDR3 nucleotides are TGTGCCAGCAGCGCACGGGGGGTCGCCGGGGAGCTGTTTTTT. It translates to CASSARGVAGELFF.